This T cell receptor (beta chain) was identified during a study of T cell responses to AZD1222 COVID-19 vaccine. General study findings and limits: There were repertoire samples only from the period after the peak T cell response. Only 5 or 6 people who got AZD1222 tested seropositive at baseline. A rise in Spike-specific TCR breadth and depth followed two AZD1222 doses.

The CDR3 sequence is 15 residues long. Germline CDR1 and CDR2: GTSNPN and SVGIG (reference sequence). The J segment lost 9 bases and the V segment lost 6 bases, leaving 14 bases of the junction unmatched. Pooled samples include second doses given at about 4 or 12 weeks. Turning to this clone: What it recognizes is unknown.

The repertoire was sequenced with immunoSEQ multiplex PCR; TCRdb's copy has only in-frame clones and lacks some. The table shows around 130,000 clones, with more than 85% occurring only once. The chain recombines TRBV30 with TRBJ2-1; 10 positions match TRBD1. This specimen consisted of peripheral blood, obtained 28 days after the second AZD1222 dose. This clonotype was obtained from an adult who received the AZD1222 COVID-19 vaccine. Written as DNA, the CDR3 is TGTGCCTGCGACGGCCGGGACAGGGGTAAGGCTGAGCAGTTCTTC. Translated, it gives CACDGRDRGKAEQFF.